This T cell receptor (beta chain) stems from a study of blood T cell repertoires in COVID-19 (dated by TCRdb to the early 2020s). About the investigation overall: Samples from collaborators originated in the United States, Italy and Spain and spanned both the acute and convalescent phases of COVID-19. The material from the prospective study consisted of cDNA or gDNA derived from T cells, B-cell-depleted T cells, or PBMCs. Deeply sampled blood TCRbeta repertoires from subjects exposed to, actively infected with, or recovered from COVID-19 were included in the dataset. The repertoires were made available in a free public database intended to serve as a resource for research on the immune response to SARS-CoV-2. The samples were drawn from two sources: the first 160 participants of the ongoing ImmuneRACE study, and 1,000 to 1,500 subjects contributed by 6 global collaborators. The sample metadata nearly always contained a de-identified subject ID, COVID-19 status, age in years and sex. Where available, HLA class I and class II types were obtained from metadata supplied by the sample provider rather than from assay-based typing.

The CDR3 goes from the cysteine to the phenylalanine over 16 residues. CDR3 DNA is the only sequence kept; it has 48 bases, read in frame from the first base. For this chain, trimming is 1 base at the V end and 6 bases at the J end, and the number of junction bases without a gene match is 8. Taken from the germline V gene (reference sequence), the CDR1 and CDR2 loops are LGHDT and YNNKEL. Each collaborating institution followed its own protocols to collect whole blood in K2EDTA tubes. For TCRbeta analysis, collaborators shipped samples as frozen whole blood, isolated PBMCs, or DNA extracted from either of those sample types. TCRbeta CDR3 regions were amplified from genomic DNA using the immunoSEQ Assay, a bias-controlled multiplex PCR. The source study handled its data this way. Within the assay, amplification of reference gene primers was used to estimate how many nucleated cells each sample contained. Sequence reads were collapsed and filtered to measure the absolute abundance of every unique TCRbeta CDR3 rearrangement. For each sample, productive Simpson clonality was calculated as the square root of Simpson's diversity index over productive rearrangements. As stored in TCRdb, this immuneACCESS dataset retains in-frame rearrangements with V and J assigned. A fraction of the clones does not appear; measured against another copy, unresolved V genes explain less than half of the discrepancy, and the remainder lacks a known reason. Clone size and V and J calls were adopted from that table, with D and trimming inferred from the DNA. The sample contains about 340,000 clones, around four fifths of them found a single time. Of the sample, approximately 3.1% falls within the top ten clones.

The sample holds one count of this clone. No cognate antigen has been identified for it. Base qualities were left out, and no much larger clone turns up one base away. Overall study outcomes, separate from this receptor: The quantity of clinical and demographic metadata differed by source and by participant and was supplied without curation.

The clonotype comes from a man aged 25-45 years with active or convalescent COVID-19. The chain was built from TRBV3-1 (or the pseudogene TRBV3-2) and TRBJ1-4, and 7 bases in between align with TRBD1. The specimen was peripheral blood. CDR3 region: CASSQARTGEDEKLFF. The sequence in DNA is TGTGCCAGCAGCCAAGCTCGAACAGGGGAAGATGAAAAACTGTTTTTT.